This note documents a single T cell receptor beta chain sequence. Its antigen is currently unknown. Researchers barred patients who had uncontrolled infection, other autoimmune disease, pregnancy or lactation. The record originates from a study of T cells in Graves' hyperthyroidism and ophthalmopathy. The CDR3 is made up of 12 amino acids. Germline lookup yields CDR1 SNHLY and CDR2 FYNNEI. V lost 5 bases, J lost 7 bases, and 9 bases lay in between. Study-wide points: From stable hyperthyroidism, ophthalmopathy was set apart by a 13 V-J model. Researchers found most expanded thyroid clonotypes above 0.001 in blood as well.

RNA transcripts served as the template for amplifying TCR beta CDR3 regions. Carried out on the TCR CDR3, a first-round RT-PCR used the HTBI primer set. TCRdb recomputed calls from the multiplex PCR reads with MiXCR, one row per CDR3 protein. This table has about 570,000 distinct CDR3 sequences, about half appearing once. This rearrangement joins TRBV2 to TRBJ1-3; D not resolved. Sequenced input: peripheral blood or thyroid tissue (not recorded which). This TCR derives from an adult woman with Graves' disease, either hyperthyroidism or ophthalmopathy (not recorded which). In DNA form, the CDR3 reads TGTGCCAGCAGTCTGGGCATGAACACCATATATTTT. Translated, it gives CASSLGMNTIYF.